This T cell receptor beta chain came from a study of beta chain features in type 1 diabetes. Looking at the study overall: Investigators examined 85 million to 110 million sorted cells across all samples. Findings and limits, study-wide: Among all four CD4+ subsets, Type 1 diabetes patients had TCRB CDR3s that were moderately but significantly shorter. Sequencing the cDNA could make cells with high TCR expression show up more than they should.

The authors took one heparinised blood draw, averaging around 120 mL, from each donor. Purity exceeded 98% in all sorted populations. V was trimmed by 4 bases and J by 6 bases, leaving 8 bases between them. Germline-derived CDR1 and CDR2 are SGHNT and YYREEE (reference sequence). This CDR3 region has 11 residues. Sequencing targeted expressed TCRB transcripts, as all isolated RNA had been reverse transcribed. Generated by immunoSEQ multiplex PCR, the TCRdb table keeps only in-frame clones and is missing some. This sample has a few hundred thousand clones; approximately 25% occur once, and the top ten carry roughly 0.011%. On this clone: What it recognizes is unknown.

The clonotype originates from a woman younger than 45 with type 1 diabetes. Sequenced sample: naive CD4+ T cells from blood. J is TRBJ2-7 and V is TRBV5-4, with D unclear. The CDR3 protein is CASSADIEQYF. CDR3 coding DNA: TGTGCCAGCAGCGCCGACATCGAGCAGTACTTC.